This TCR beta chain was captured by sequencing in a study of T cells after yellow fever vaccination. Using its own MiXCR run on the 5' RACE reads, TCRdb lists one record per CDR3 protein. The sample consists of around 550,000 distinct CDR3 sequences, 19% of them appearing once. The CDR3 contains 11 residues. Per germline, CDR1 SEHNR and CDR2 FQNEAQ (reference sequence). V was cut by 4 bases and J by 8 bases, with 6 bases left in between. This chain links TRBV7-9 with TRBJ2-1; D unclear. This TCR derives from a young man who received the YFV17D yellow fever vaccine. The sequenced sample was PBMCs, obtained 15 days after the yellow fever booster vaccination. In DNA, the CDR3 is TGTGCCAGCAGCTCCGTGTATGAGCAGTTCTTC. Translation gives CASSSVYEQFF.